A single T cell receptor beta chain is shown here with its context. Antigen unknown. This CDR3 is built from 17 residues. Germline CDR1 and CDR2: MDHEN and SYDVKM. The V segment lost 2 bases and the J segment 7 bases; nucleotides outside the gene matches: 11. The sample is drawn from a study of shared clonotypes between healthy human individuals. The naive CD8 subset, CD45RO-negative cells positively selected for CCR7, excluded terminally differentiated effector memory CD45RA+ cells. Whole-study findings and limits: Among donors, the sharing of clonotypes was expected to be influenced by sequencing depth. Richness estimates generally favored naive over memory subsets. Incompleteness in sorted-subset sequencing, despite large depth, was shown by rarefaction.

Replicate PCRs run on sorted subsets employed 200 ng DNA, approximately 30,000 T cell genomes. Here immunoSEQ multiplex PCR was the method, and the copy in TCRdb shows in-frame clones only, minus some. Among hundreds of thousands of clones listed, approximately 96% were seen once. The TCR sequence derives from a woman in her 30s in good health. Sequenced material: naive CD8+ T cells sorted from blood. The chain employs TRBV28 and TRBJ2-1, with 10 positions matching TRBD2. CDR3 nucleotide sequence: TGTGCCAGCAGTTTACCCAACTCTAGCGGGAGTGTGAATGAGCAGTTCTTC. Amino acids: CASSLPNSSGSVNEQFF.